This T cell receptor (beta chain) is from a study of blood T cell repertoires in COVID-19 (dated by TCRdb to 2019 to 2021). For the wider study: Collaborator samples came from the United States, Italy and Spain and covered acute and convalescent phases of COVID-19. The prospective study material was composed of cDNA or gDNA derived from T cells, B-cell-depleted T cells, or PBMCs. Deeply sampled blood TCRbeta repertoires from subjects exposed to, actively infected with, or recovered from COVID-19 were included in the dataset. The repertoires were made available in a free public database intended to serve as a resource for research on the immune response to SARS-CoV-2. Samples came from the ongoing ImmuneRACE study (first 160 participants) plus 1,254 subjects from 6 global collaborators. Nearly every sample came with metadata listing a de-identified subject ID, COVID-19 status, age in years and sex. Where HLA class I and class II types were available, the types were taken from metadata supplied by the sample provider, not from assay-based typing. What the authors observed across the whole study: Clinical and demographic metadata were provided uncurated, with the amount varying by source and participant.

The germline ends are 9 bases apart after V is trimmed by 2 bases and J by 7 bases. Sequences SGHAT (CDR1) and FQNNGV (CDR2) are obtained from the germline V gene. Counted from cysteine to phenylalanine, this CDR3 has 14 amino acids. The kept DNA is CDR3 alone, 42 bases in frame from the first base. The immunoSEQ Assay, a bias-controlled multiplex PCR, was used to amplify TCRbeta CDR3 regions from genomic DNA. For the original study's pipeline: The number of nucleated cells in each sample was estimated from the amplification of reference gene primers within the assay. To quantify the absolute abundance of each unique TCRbeta CDR3 rearrangement, sequence reads were collapsed and filtered. For each sample, productive Simpson clonality was calculated by taking the square root of Simpson's diversity index across productive rearrangements. The immuneACCESS repertoire file appears here via TCRdb, limited to in-frame rearrangements. These files lack a portion of the clones; in checked studies, under half of the deficit traces to unresolved V genes, and the cause of the others is not known. V, J and clone size are taken as reported in that table, and D and trimming were inferred from the DNA itself. This sample has about 430,000 clones in its table, and 75% to 90% of those were observed once. Clones ranked in the top ten supply around 1.1% of the sample.

In the prospective study, participants were roughly 18 to 89 years old, resided in 20 to 30 geographic areas of the United States, and were enrolled through a virtual design. In the prospective study, participants were assigned to cohorts based on the clinical history participants reported in a screening survey and a study questionnaire. ImmuneRACE Cohort 3 recovered participants were defined by two consecutive negative NP/OP PCR tests, healthcare professional clearance, or symptom resolution. Mobile phlebotomists in the prospective study collected whole blood, serum and a nasopharyngeal or oropharyngeal swab from every participant. Over a roughly 2-month period, participants in the prospective study had the option of providing additional blood draws and questionnaires. Before DNA extraction, prospective study blood samples were shipped either frozen or at room temperature. Comment on this clone: The specificity of this receptor is unknown. No base-level quality is on record; no much larger clone is a single base apart.

The sequenced sample consisted of PBMCs or T cells enriched from blood (not recorded which). This sequence uses TRBV11-2 and TRBJ1-6, with the D gene not clear enough to name. The receptor comes from a man aged 25-45 years who had recovered from COVID-19. Here the CDR3 is given as CASSLWRVNSPLHF. DNA sequence: TGTGCCAGCAGCTTATGGAGGGTCAATTCACCCCTCCACTTT.